This T cell receptor (beta chain) was recorded in a study of blood T cell repertoires in COVID-19. For the study at large: Whether acute or convalescent, the COVID-19 samples came from the United States, Italy and Spain. From T cells, B-cell-depleted T cells, or PBMCs came the material, which was cDNA or gDNA.

Germline V gene lookup returns CDR1 SGDLS and CDR2 YYNGEE. V shed 3 bases and J 3 bases; nucleotides not matched to a gene: 7. The CDR3 sequence is 17 residues long. Only in-frame clones appear in the TCRdb table, and some are missing; sequencing was by immunoSEQ multiplex PCR. The sample has 130,000 to 150,000 clones, approximately 80% seen once; the top ten hold about 5.8%. The sample was peripheral blood. This receptor was taken from a human donor in a cohort sampled during active COVID-19. V usage is TRBV9 and J usage is TRBJ2-7; the match to TRBD2 covers 15 bases. CDR3 residues: CASSAGLAGGVNYEQYF. The CDR3 DNA reads as TGTGCCAGCAGCGCGGGACTAGCGGGGGGCGTTAACTACGAGCAGTACTTC.